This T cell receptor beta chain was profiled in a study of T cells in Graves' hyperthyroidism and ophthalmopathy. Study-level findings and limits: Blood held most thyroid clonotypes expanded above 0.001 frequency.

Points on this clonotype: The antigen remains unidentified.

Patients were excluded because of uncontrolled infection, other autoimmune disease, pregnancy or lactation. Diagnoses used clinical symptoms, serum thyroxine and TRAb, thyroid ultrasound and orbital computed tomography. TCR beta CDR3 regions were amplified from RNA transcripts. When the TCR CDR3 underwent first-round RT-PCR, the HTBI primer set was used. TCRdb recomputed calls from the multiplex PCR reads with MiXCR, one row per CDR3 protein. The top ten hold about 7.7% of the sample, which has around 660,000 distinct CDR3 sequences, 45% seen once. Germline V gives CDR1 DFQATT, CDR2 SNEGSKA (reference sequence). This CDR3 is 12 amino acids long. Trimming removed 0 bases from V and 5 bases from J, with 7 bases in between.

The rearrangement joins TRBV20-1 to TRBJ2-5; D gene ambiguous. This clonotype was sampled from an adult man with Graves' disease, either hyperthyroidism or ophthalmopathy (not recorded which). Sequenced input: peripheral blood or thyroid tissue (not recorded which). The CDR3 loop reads CSARDLLETQYF. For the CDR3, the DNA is TGCAGTGCTAGAGATCTCTTGGAGACCCAGTACTTC.